This TCR beta chain emerged from a study of blood T cell repertoires in COVID-19. The table came from immunoSEQ multiplex PCR; TCRdb's copy has only in-frame clones and leaves some out. The profile shows about 280,000 clones, 85% of them singletons. Losses at the gene ends were 4 bases for V and 7 bases for J; bases not matched to a gene: 11. Germline loops: CDR1 SGHRS, CDR2 YFSETQ. CDR3 length equals 17 residues. Recruits, aged about 18 to 95 years, lived in 20 to 30 US areas. Participants had their cohort set by participant-reported clinical history. What the recovered Cohort 3 donors had was two negative PCRs, clearance, or symptom resolution.

The clonotype was recovered from a woman in her 50s who had recovered from COVID-19. The chain links TRBV5-1 to TRBJ2-2, with 12 bases aligning to TRBD1. Input material: PBMCs or T cells enriched from blood (not recorded which). The chain's CDR3 is CASSPHSGQGAVGELFF. The CDR3, as DNA: TGCGCCAGCAGCCCCCACTCGGGACAGGGGGCCGTCGGGGAGCTGTTTTTT.